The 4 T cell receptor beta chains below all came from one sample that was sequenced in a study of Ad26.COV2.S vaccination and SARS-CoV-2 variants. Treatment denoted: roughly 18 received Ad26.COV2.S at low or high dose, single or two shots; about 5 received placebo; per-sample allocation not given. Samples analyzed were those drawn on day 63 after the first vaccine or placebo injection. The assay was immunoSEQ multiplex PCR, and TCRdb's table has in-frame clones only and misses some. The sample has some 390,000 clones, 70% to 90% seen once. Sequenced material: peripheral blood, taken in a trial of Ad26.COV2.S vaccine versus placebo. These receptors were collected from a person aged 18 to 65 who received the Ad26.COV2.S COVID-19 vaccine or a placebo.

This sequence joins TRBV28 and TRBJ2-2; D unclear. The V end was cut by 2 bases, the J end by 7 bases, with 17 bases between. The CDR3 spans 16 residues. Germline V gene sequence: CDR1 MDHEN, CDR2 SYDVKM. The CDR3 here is CASSLPGSLTGGELFF. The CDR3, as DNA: TGTGCCAGCAGTTTACCGGGCAGCCTTACGGGCGGGGAGCTGTTTTTT.

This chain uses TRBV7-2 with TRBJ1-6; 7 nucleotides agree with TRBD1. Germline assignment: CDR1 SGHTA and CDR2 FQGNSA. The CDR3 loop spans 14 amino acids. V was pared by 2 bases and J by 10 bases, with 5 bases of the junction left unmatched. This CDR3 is CASSLRGRGSPLHF. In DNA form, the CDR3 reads TGTGCCAGCAGCTTAAGGGGGCGCGGGTCACCCCTCCACTTT.

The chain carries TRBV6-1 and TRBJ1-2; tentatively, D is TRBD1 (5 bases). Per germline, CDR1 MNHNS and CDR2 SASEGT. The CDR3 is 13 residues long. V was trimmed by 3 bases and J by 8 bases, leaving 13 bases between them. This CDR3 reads CASSERGGEGYTF. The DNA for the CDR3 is TGTGCCAGCAGTGAGAGGGGAGGGGAGGGCTACACCTTC.

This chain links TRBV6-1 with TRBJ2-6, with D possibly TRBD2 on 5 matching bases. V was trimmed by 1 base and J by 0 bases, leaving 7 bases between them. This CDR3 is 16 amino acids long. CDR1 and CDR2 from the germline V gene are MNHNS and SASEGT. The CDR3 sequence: CASSEEGDSGANVLTF. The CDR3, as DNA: TGTGCCAGCAGTGAAGAGGGAGACTCTGGGGCCAACGTCCTGACTTTC.